This TCR beta chain was obtained from a study of vaccination and CD4 T cells after COVID-19. Sequencing of DNA taken from cultured CD4+ T cells relied on the Oncomine TCR Beta short-read assay. MiXCR, applied by TCRdb to the PCR reads, yields one record per CDR3 protein. The repertoire holds roughly 8,900 distinct CDR3 sequences, 45% seen once, with roughly an eighth in the top ten. The treatment is: roughly 11-day PBMC culture with coronavirus spike peptide pools or control peptides (ViraFEST assay). TCRs were sequenced by ViraFEST after antigen-specific T cells had been expanded with peptide pools. This clonotype was seen a handful of times. What it binds is unknown. There are 12 residues in the CDR3. Trimming shortened V by 10 bases and J by 4 bases, and 10 bases separated the two germline ends. Looked up from germline, CDR1 is MNHNS and CDR2 is SASEGT.

The chain couples TRBV6-1 to TRBJ2-2, with D possibly matching TRBD2 (5 bases). Sequenced material: CD4+ T cells from blood, cultured in vitro. The sequence derives from a human donor who had recovered from COVID-19. Here the CDR3 DNA reads TGTGCCACCACTAGGCCCACCGGGGAGCTGTTTTTT. Its protein product is CATTRPTGELFF.